Following are 18 T cell receptor beta chains from one sample sequenced in a study of shared clonotypes between healthy human individuals. This table comes from immunoSEQ multiplex PCR, and its TCRdb copy is limited to in-frame clones, with some not included. The table lists about 380,000 clones, around 96% of them singletons. Sequencing input: memory CD8+ T cells sorted from blood. Subset of the sample: CD45RO+ cells pooled with CCR7-negative TemRA cells. The receptors here all came from a man aged 25-40 years in good health.

For the CDR3, the DNA is TGTGCCAGCAGTTTCTGGGGCGAGCAGTACTTC. Translated: CASSFWGEQYF. The chain links TRBV28 to TRBJ2-7; no reliable D call. V shed 3 bases and J shed 6 bases, with 6 bases lying between them. CDR1 is MDHEN, CDR2 SYDVKM, per germline. The CDR3 spans 11 residues.

This chain joins TRBV7-9 and TRBJ2-3; 9 bases line up with TRBD2. The CDR3 sequence is 15 residues long. In germline, CDR1 is SEHNR, CDR2 FQNEAQ (reference sequence). J was trimmed by 6 bases and V by 5 bases; bases with no gene match: 9. The CDR3 sequence is CASSAWLAGRDTQYF. Written as DNA, the CDR3 is TGTGCCAGCAGCGCATGGCTAGCGGGGAGGGATACGCAGTATTTT.

The genes are TRBV28 and TRBJ2-3; 9 nucleotides line up with TRBD1. Trimming removed 6 bases from V and 8 bases from J; junction bases left unmatched: 12. This CDR3 has 15 amino acids. Germline CDR1 reads MDHEN; CDR2 reads SYDVKM. The CDR3 reads CASRGTGPVKGTQYF. In DNA form, the CDR3 reads TGTGCCAGCAGGGGGACAGGGCCTGTGAAGGGTACGCAGTATTTT.

V usage is TRBV29-1 and J usage is TRBJ2-7; perhaps TRBD1 as D (5 bases). The V and J ends lost 4 bases and 0 bases respectively, with 16 bases between them. CDR3 length: 15 amino acids. CDR1 is SQVTM and CDR2 is ANQGSEA in the germline V gene. Here the CDR3 DNA reads TGCAGCGTTGGCAGGGCGAGTTCATACTCCTACGAGCAGTACTTC. Amino acid sequence: CSVGRASSYSYEQYF.

The chain carries TRBV10-1 and TRBJ2-1; 7 nucleotides line up with TRBD2. Germline CDR1 reads WNHNN; CDR2 reads SYGVQD (reference sequence). V was clipped by 4 bases and J by 1 base; unmatched bases: 13. The CDR3 has 18 amino acids. This chain's CDR3 is CASSGPGTTLGSYNEQFF. The CDR3 DNA reads TGCGCCAGCAGTGGACCGGGGACTACCCTAGGGTCCTACAATGAGCAGTTCTTC.

The chain employs TRBV19 and TRBJ2-1, with D tentatively TRBD1 or TRBD2 (5 bases each). Trimming took 3 bases from V and 5 from J, leaving 17 bases between them. The CDR3 runs to 16 residues. Germline CDR1 reads LNHDA; CDR2 reads SQIVND (reference sequence). CDR3 coding DNA: TGTGCCAGTAGTATGAGGGACGACATTAAAGACAATGAGCAGTTCTTC. Amino acids: CASSMRDDIKDNEQFF.

The chain recombines TRBV28 with TRBJ2-7, with D possibly being TRBD1 or TRBD2 (5 bases each). This CDR3 is 14 amino acids long. Germline CDR1 reads MDHEN; CDR2 reads SYDVKM. Trimming cost V 7 bases and J 6 bases, with 19 bases left between them. CDR3 nucleotides: TGTGCCAGCACCCAAGTCCCGGGGCTCGGCGAGCAGTACTTC. Translating it yields CASTQVPGLGEQYF.

The chain employs TRBV5-5 and TRBJ2-7; D is unclear. This CDR3 has 16 residues. V was clipped by 1 base and J by 2 bases, with 16 bases between them. The germline CDR1 and CDR2 sequences are SGHKS and YYEKEE (reference sequence). This chain's CDR3 is CASSLRLYDETYEQYF. CDR3 nucleotide sequence: TGTGCCAGCAGCTTGAGGCTTTATGACGAAACCTACGAGCAGTACTTC.

The chain is built from TRBV4-1 and TRBJ2-3; TRBD2 might be the D (7 bases). The germline CDR1 and CDR2 sequences are MGHRA and YSYEKL. The CDR3 has 16 residues. Trimming shortened V by 3 bases and J by 1 base, and 14 bases separated the two germline ends. The CDR3 reads CASSQMGGHGTDTQYF. The CDR3 bases are TGCGCCAGCAGCCAGATGGGGGGGCATGGCACAGATACGCAGTATTTT.

The chain combines TRBV6-1 with TRBJ1-2, with D perhaps TRBD1 (5 bases). Trimming removed 2 bases at V and 2 bases at J, with 9 bases between. The germline V gene has CDR1 MNHNS and CDR2 SASEGT. CDR3 length: 14 amino acids. The CDR3 loop is CASSEIGANYGYTF. The DNA for the CDR3 is TGTGCCAGCAGTGAAATCGGGGCGAACTATGGCTACACCTTC.

This clone was observed once. The chain combines TRBV9 with TRBJ2-1, with 10 bases lining up with TRBD2. V shed 0 bases and J 9 bases; nucleotides not matched to a gene: 6. CDR3 length: 15 residues. Germline V gives CDR1 SGDLS, CDR2 YYNGEE. The CDR3 loop is CASSVGLAGYIEQFF. The CDR3 DNA reads TGTGCCAGCAGCGTAGGACTAGCGGGCTATATTGAGCAGTTCTTC.

A single count supports this clone. The junction departs from germline at one end; a sequencing error may be responsible. The chain uses TRBV2 and TRBJ2-6, with D perhaps assigned TRBD1 or TRBD2 (5 bases each). This CDR3 has 11 amino acids. CDR1 and CDR2 (germline): SNHLY, FYNNEI. CDR3 residues: CASRFGAGQSF. CDR3 coding DNA: TGTGCCAGCAGGTTCGGGGCGGGTCAATCCTTC.

The CDR3 coding sequence is TGTGCCAGCAGTTTATCCCCAGACACTGAAGCTTTCTTT. It yields the protein CASSLSPDTEAFF. The chain recombines TRBV28 with TRBJ1-1; no firm D call. The CDR3 sequence is 13 residues long. Germline V gene data show CDR1 as MDHEN and CDR2 as SYDVKM. Between the trimmed V and J ends, which lost 1 base and 3 bases, there was a span of 6 bases.

The chain carries TRBV7-6 and TRBJ1-2; 9 nucleotides match TRBD1. Germline V gene lookup returns CDR1 SGHVS and CDR2 FNYEAQ. The CDR3 covers 16 residues. J was trimmed by 6 bases and V by 2 bases; bases with no gene match: 10. CDR3 DNA: TGTGCCAGCAGCTTAAATCGGGGACAGGGAGAGGATGGCTACACCTTC. It is translated as CASSLNRGQGEDGYTF.

The genes are TRBV29-1 and TRBJ2-5; 9 nucleotides match TRBD1. CDR3 length: 15 residues. Germline-derived CDR1 and CDR2 are SQVTM and ANQGSEA. V trimming: 4 bases; J trimming: 0 bases; junction bases outside the gene matches: 6. Here the CDR3 reads CSVGRQGGYQETQYF. The DNA for the CDR3 is TGCAGCGTTGGTCGACAGGGGGGGTACCAAGAGACCCAGTACTTC. Using reference TRBV29-1 and TRBJ2-5 for the parts outside the CDR3, the full variable domain is SAVISQKPSRDICQRGTSLTIQCQVDSQVTMMFWYRQQPGQSLTLIATANQGSEATYESGFVIDKFPISRPNLTFSTLTVSNMSPEDSSIYLCSVGRQGGYQETQYFGPGTRLLVL.

This clone occurred once. The gene calls are TRBV2 and TRBJ1-1; D possibly corresponds to TRBD1 (6 bases). The V end was cut by 7 bases, the J end by 6 bases, with 18 bases between. CDR3 size: 14 residues. Germline V gene sequence: CDR1 SNHLY, CDR2 FYNNEI. The CDR3 spells CASNQGSTKSEAFF. CDR3 in DNA: TGTGCCAGCAACCAGGGGTCCACAAAATCTGAAGCTTTCTTT.

The gene calls are TRBV30 and TRBJ1-2; tentative D call: TRBD1 (5 bases). The ends were cut back, 1 base at V and 7 bases at J, with 10 bases in the middle. The length of the CDR3 is 12 residues. The germline gives CDR1 GTSNPN, CDR2 SVGIG (reference sequence). CDR3 in amino acids: CAWSGPGFGYTF. As DNA, the CDR3 is TGTGCCTGGAGTGGACCAGGGTTTGGCTACACCTTC.

The J gene is TRBJ1-2, the V gene TRBV20-1; D remains unclear. CDR3 length: 11 residues. V shed 5 bases and J shed 7 bases, with 11 bases lying between them. CDR1 and CDR2 (germline): DFQATT, SNEGSKA (reference sequence). The CDR3 here is CSAVQDTGYTF. In DNA, the CDR3 is TGCAGTGCTGTACAAGACACTGGCTACACCTTC.